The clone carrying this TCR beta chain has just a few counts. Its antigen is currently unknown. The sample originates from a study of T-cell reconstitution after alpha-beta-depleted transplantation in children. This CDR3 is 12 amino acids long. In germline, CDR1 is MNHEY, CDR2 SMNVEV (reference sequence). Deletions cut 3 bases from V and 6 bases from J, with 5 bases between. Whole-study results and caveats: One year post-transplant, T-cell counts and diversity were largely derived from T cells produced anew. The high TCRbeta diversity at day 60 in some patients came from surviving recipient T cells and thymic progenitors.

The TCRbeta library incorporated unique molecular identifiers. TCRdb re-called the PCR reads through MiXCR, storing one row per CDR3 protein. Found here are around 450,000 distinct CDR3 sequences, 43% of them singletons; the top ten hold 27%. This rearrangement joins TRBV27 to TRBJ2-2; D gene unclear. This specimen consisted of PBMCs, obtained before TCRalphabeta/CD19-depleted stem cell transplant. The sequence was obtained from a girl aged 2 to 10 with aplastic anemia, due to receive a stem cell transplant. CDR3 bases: TGTGCCAGCAGTTTGTATTCCGGGGAGCTGTTTTTT. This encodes CASSLYSGELFF.